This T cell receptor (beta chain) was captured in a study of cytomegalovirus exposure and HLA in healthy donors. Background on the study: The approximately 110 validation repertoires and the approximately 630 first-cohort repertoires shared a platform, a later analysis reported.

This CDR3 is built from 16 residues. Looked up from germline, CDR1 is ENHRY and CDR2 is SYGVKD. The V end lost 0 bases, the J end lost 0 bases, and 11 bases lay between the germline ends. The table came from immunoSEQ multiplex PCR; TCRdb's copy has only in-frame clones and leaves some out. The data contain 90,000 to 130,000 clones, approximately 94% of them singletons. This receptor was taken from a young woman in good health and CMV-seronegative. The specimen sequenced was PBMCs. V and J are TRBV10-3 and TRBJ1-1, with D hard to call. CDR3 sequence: CAISESLEDLNTEAFF. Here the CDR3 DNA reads TGTGCCATCAGTGAGTCTTTAGAGGATCTGAACACTGAAGCTTTCTTT.